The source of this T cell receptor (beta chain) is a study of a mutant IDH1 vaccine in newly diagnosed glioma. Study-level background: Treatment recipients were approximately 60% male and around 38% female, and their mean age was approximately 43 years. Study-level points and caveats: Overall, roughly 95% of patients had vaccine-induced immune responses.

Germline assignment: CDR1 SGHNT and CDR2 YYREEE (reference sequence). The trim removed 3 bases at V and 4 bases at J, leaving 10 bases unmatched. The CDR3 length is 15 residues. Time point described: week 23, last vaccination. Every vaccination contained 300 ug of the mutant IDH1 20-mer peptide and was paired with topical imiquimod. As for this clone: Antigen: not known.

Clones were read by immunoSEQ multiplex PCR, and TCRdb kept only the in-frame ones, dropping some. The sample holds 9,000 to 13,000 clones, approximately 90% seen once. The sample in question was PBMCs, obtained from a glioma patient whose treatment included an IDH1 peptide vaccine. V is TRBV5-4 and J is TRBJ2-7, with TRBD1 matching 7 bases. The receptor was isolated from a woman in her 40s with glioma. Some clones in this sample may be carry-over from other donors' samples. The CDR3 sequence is CASSSPGTVSYEQYF. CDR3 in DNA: TGTGCCAGCAGCTCACCCGGGACAGTCAGTTACGAGCAGTACTTC.